The next 14 T cell receptor beta chains were all read from a single sample in a study of CD8 T cells in ankylosing spondylitis. TCRdb fed the 5' RACE reads into MiXCR, producing one record per CDR3 protein. The table has around 180,000 distinct CDR3 sequences, 15% to 20% seen once; the top ten hold 3.5% to 5%. Source material: blood, either unsorted or a sorted T cell fraction (not recorded which). These receptors were taken from a male donor aged 10 to 35 with ankylosing spondylitis or in good health (not recorded which).

The chain carries TRBV10-3 and TRBJ2-7; TRBD1 or TRBD2 may be the D gene (5 bases each). The CDR3 contains 14 residues. Germline V gene lookup returns CDR1 ENHRY and CDR2 SYGVKD. Trimming took off 8 bases at V and 0 bases at J, with 14 bases between the two ends. The CDR3 DNA follows: TGTGCCATCGGGGCAAGCGGCCTCTCCTACGAGCAGTACGTC. Its translation is CAIGASGLSYEQYV.

This clonotype was picked up many times. The gene calls are TRBV20-1 and TRBJ2-1; 8 bases line up with TRBD1. This CDR3 is built from 14 residues. V was clipped by 5 bases and J by 8 bases; unmatched bases: 11. Germline lookup yields CDR1 DFQATT and CDR2 SNEGSKA (reference sequence). CDR3 amino acids: CSALRDRRLHEQFF. The CDR3 DNA is TGCAGTGCTCTCCGGGACAGGAGGCTGCATGAGCAGTTCTTC.

Regarding this clonotype: This may arise from a read error, as a much more abundant clone is one base away. This chain joins TRBV6-2 or TRBV6-3 and TRBJ2-3; D call uncertain. The germline CDR1 and CDR2 sequences are MNHEY and SVGEGT. The V and J ends lost 4 bases and 5 bases respectively, with 13 bases between them. The CDR3 has 14 amino acids. This chain's CDR3 is CASSSPWVVDTQYF. CDR3 coding DNA: TGTGCCAGCAGTTCCCCCTGGGTCGTAGATACGCAGTATTTT.

This clonotype was counted many times. The rearrangement joins TRBV10-3 to TRBJ2-1; 12 bases match TRBD2. The CDR3 totals 15 residues. Germline V CDR1 and CDR2: ENHRY, SYGVKD. V shed 5 bases, J shed 9 bases, and the junction held 8 bases outside the gene matches. CDR3 in DNA: TGTGCCATCAGTCTAGCGGGAGGGCAGGAAGGTGAGCAGTTCTTC. The encoded protein is CAISLAGGQEGEQFF.

This clonotype was counted at least ten times. J is TRBJ2-3 and V is TRBV29-1; possibly TRBD1 or TRBD2 for D (5 bases each). The CDR3 contains 14 residues. CDR1 is SQVTM, CDR2 ANQGSEA, per germline. V dropped 4 bases and J dropped 6 bases, with 17 bases sitting between them. The CDR3 protein is CSVAPGRGNDTQYF. In nucleotides, the CDR3 is TGCAGCGTTGCACCGGGACGGGGAAACGATACGCAGTATTTT.

The genes are TRBV27 and TRBJ2-2, with 7 bases that match TRBD2. This CDR3 has 15 residues. V lost 5 bases to trimming and J lost 11 bases; unmatched junction nucleotides: 14. Germline CDR1 is MNHEY and CDR2 is SMNVEV (reference sequence). CDR3 loop: CASSLTGGTTGELFF. The CDR3 DNA sequence: TGTGCCAGCAGTCTAACGGGAGGCACTACAGGTGAGCTGTTTTTT.

This clonotype was seen many times. V is TRBV5-4 and J is TRBJ2-2; D not resolved. Germline CDR1 and CDR2: SGHNT and YYREEE (reference sequence). The germline V and J ends were trimmed by 1 base and 4 bases, with 14 bases remaining between them. This CDR3 contains 16 residues. The CDR3 region is CASSLSARVGTGELFF. In nucleotides, the CDR3 is TGTGCCAGCAGCTTGTCGGCCCGGGTAGGCACCGGGGAGCTGTTTTTT.

This clonotype was recorded many times. The J gene is TRBJ2-6, the V gene TRBV30; D is possibly TRBD1 (6 bases). CDR1 and CDR2 (germline): GTSNPN, SVGIG (reference sequence). V was shortened by 0 bases and J by 2 bases, with 8 bases between the two germline ends. The CDR3 length is 15 residues. The DNA of the CDR3 is TGTGCCTGGAGTGTACGGACAGCTGGGGCCAACGTCCTGACTTTC. Its protein product is CAWSVRTAGANVLTF.

This clonotype has ten or more counts. V gene TRBV7-2 combines with J gene TRBJ2-3; the D is unclear. CDR3 length: 14 amino acids. V dropped 9 bases and J dropped 2 bases, with 15 bases sitting between them. Per the germline V gene, CDR1 is SGHTA and CDR2 is FQGNSA. CDR3 bases: TGTGCCAGTGTAGACCGGGCCTCCACAGATACGCAGTATTTT. Protein product: CASVDRASTDTQYF.

This clonotype came up many times. The rearrangement uses TRBV30 and TRBJ2-2; D could derive from TRBD1 or TRBD2 (5 bases each). The CDR3 consists of 14 residues. Germline V gives CDR1 GTSNPN, CDR2 SVGIG (reference sequence). The V end was cut by 5 bases, the J end by 0 bases, with 10 bases between. The CDR3 region has the DNA TGTGCCTGGCCCGGGGCATCGAACACCGGGGAGCTGTTTTTT. Protein: CAWPGASNTGELFF.

There are many counts of this clonotype. V is TRBV6-5 and J is TRBJ1-1; 8 bases match TRBD1. V was clipped by 2 bases and J by 5 bases; unmatched bases: 4. CDR3 length: 14 amino acids. Germline-derived CDR1 and CDR2 are MNHEY and SVGAGI. The CDR3 coding sequence is TGTGCCAGCAGTTACGGACAGGGATGGACTGAAGCTTTCTTT. Translating gives CASSYGQGWTEAFF.

This clonotype was seen ten or more times. The chain has TRBV10-2 and TRBJ1-5, with D perhaps TRBD1 (5 bases). The germline CDR1 and CDR2 sequences are WSHSY and SAAADI. Trimming stripped 2 bases from V and 9 bases from J, with 11 bases between. CDR3 length: 13 amino acids. CDR3 sequence: CASSEKGNLPQHF. The CDR3 DNA is TGCGCCAGCAGTGAGAAGGGGAACTTGCCCCAGCATTTT.

The chain joins TRBV29-1 to TRBJ2-2, with D tentatively TRBD1 (6 bases). Germline V gene sequence: CDR1 SQVTM, CDR2 ANQGSEA. The V and J ends lost 7 bases and 0 bases respectively, with 9 bases between them. The CDR3 has 13 amino acids. The CDR3 region has the DNA TGCAGCGCTGGGACACCGAACACCGGGGAGCTGTTTTTT. It translates to CSAGTPNTGELFF.

The sample holds many counts of this clonotype. CDR3 nucleotide sequence: TGTGCCACCAGTGTCGGCGGACTGAACACCGGGGAGCTGTTTTTT. It translates to CATSVGGLNTGELFF. This chain joins TRBV24-1 and TRBJ2-2; D is perhaps TRBD2 (5 bases). The CDR3 extends over 15 amino acids. Germline loops: CDR1 KGHDR, CDR2 SFDVKD. Trimming left V 5 bases short and J 1 base short, with 10 bases between.